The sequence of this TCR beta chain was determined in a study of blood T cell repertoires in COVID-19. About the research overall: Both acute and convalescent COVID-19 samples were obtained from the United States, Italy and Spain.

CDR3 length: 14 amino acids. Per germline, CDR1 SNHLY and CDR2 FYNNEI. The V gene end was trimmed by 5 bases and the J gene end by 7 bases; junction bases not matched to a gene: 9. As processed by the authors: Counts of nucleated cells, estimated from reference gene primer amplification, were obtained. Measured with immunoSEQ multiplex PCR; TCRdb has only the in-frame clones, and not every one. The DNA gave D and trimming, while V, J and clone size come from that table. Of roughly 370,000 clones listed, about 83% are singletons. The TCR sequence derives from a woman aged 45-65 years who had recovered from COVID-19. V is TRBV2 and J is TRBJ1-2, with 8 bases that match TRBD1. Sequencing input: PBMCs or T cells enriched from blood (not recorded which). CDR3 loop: CASSQRQGMGGYTF. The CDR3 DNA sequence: TGTGCCAGCAGTCAGCGACAGGGGATGGGTGGCTACACCTTC.